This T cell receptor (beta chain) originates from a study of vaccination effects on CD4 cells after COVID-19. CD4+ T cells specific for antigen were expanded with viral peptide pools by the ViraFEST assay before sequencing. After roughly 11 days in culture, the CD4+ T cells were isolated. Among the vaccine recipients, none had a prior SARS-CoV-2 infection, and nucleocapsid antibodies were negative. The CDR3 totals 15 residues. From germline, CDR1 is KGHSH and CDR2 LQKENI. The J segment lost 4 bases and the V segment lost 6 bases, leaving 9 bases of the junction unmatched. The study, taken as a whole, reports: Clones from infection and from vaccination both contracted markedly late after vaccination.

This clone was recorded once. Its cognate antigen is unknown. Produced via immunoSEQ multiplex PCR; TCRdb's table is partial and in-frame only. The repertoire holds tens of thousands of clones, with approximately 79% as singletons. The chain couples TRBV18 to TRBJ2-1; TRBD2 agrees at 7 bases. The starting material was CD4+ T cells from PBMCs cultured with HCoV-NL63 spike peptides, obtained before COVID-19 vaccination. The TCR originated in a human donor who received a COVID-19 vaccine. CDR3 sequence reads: CASSSNLAEYNEQFF. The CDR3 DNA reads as TGTGCCAGCTCTTCTAATCTAGCGGAGTACAATGAGCAGTTCTTC. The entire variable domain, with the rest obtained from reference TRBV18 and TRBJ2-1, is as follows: NAGVMQNPRHLVRRRGQEARLRCSPMKGHSHVYWYRQLPEEGLKFMVYLQKENIIDESGMPKERFSAEFPKEGPSILRIQQVVRGDSAAYFCASSSNLAEYNEQFFGPGTRLTVL.